This T cell receptor beta chain was profiled in a study of tumor-infiltrating lymphocytes in primary liver carcinoma listed by TCRdb under 2017. Concerning the study at large: Four to six patients with histopathologically diagnosed primary liver carcinoma underwent surgical resection in China between late 2015 and March 2016. Of the five patients (three men and two women, aged 30 to 69 years), four had hepatocellular carcinoma and one had combined HCC and intrahepatic cholangiocarcinoma. Tumors of the five patients were stage T1-T3 N0M0 with maximum diameters of about 4.2 to 10 cm. Each sample produced roughly 3.65 to 7.5 million productive TCRbeta reads, and read depth showed no significant difference between tissue types. Across five regions of each liver tumor, along with adjacent normal tissue and blood, the study brought together TCRbeta repertoire sequencing, expression microarrays and whole-exome sequencing. A total of some 35 specimens from 5 patients underwent TCRbeta repertoire sequencing, comprising around 25 tumor regions, 5 adjacent noncancerous liver tissues and 5 peripheral blood samples. High reproducibility was observed for the technical replicate repertoires, with mean shared-clone rates approximately 0.92 and correlation coefficients above 0.95.

Note on this clonotype: Its antigen is still unknown. No base-level quality is on record; no much larger clone is a single base apart.

A constant-region primer and ProtoScript II reverse transcriptase were used to reverse-transcribe TCRbeta-specific cDNA from approximately 500 ng total RNA. The TCRbeta libraries were prepared through three rounds of nested multiplex PCR following a slightly modified ARM-PCR procedure. Each of the first two PCR rounds ran for around 11 cycles using multiplex TRBV1-TRBV30 forward primers together with a Cbeta reverse primer. Sample barcodes and Illumina adapters were added in a final 25-cycle PCR using Deep VentR polymerase. Before sequencing, amplicons between 200 and 500 bp were purified from gel using a QIAquick gel extraction kit. An Illumina HiSeq 2500 was used to sequence the TCRbeta amplicons with 250-bp paired-end reads. Concerning the study's data processing: Quality trimming of reads was performed with Trimmomatic v0.33, and paired reads were merged with FLASH v1.2.11 so that full CDR3 sequences could be recovered. MiGEC v1.2.1b assigned V, D and J germline segments to the rearranged TCRbeta sequences. Clonotype statistics, along with Shannon-Wiener diversity indices, were calculated using VDJtools v1.0.0. To cut down on sampling bias, every analysis after diversity analysis relied on just the 250 most abundant clonotypes from each sample. Using fastp trimming at Q25 and MiXCR clonotype assembly, TCRdb reanalyzed the public sequencing data and kept in-frame beta chains. Rows with one shared CDR3 protein collapse into an entry with the most common genes and DNA. These V and J calls derive from TCRdb rather than the authors' analysis. This sample holds about 180,000 distinct CDR3 sequences; 50% to 75% were observed only once. The top ten hold 65% to 80% of the sample.

What the authors observed across the whole study: The study included only four to six patients, and the authors note findings should be validated in a larger study. Because only the TCR beta chain was sequenced and unpaired alpha chains were not captured, true repertoire diversity is likely underestimated. The top 250 clones accounted for a significantly greater share of the repertoire in tumors than in blood (p = 0.039). Repertoire overlap was found to be higher between tumor regions (mean roughly 35%) than between tumor-adjacent (about 17%) or tumor-blood (around 14%) pairs, consistent with antigen-driven expansion. Bulk unsorted samples precluded comparing CD4+ and CD8+ T cell repertoires.

Blood RNA was extracted from unsorted whole blood with TRIzol reagent; germline DNA came from the DNeasy Blood & Tissue kit. Patients had chronic HBV infection and were treatment-naive at sampling. Before surgery, roughly 4 milliliters of peripheral blood were drawn into K2EDTA tubes. Reading from cysteine to phenylalanine, the CDR3 counts 13 amino acids. The CDR3 DNA has 39 bases and is translated from base 1. At the junction V is shortened by 6 bases and J by 3 bases, with 15 bases in between. The germline V gene specifies SQVTM as CDR1 and ANQGSEA as CDR2. The sequenced material came from peripheral blood. The source of this sequence is a man aged 35-49 years with primary liver carcinoma and hepatitis B virus infection. The chain couples TRBV29-1 to TRBJ2-7; the D gene assignment is ambiguous. CDR3 region: CSVQSVDNYEQYF. The DNA sequence is given as TGCAGCGTCCAATCGGTGGATAACTACGAGCAGTACTTC.